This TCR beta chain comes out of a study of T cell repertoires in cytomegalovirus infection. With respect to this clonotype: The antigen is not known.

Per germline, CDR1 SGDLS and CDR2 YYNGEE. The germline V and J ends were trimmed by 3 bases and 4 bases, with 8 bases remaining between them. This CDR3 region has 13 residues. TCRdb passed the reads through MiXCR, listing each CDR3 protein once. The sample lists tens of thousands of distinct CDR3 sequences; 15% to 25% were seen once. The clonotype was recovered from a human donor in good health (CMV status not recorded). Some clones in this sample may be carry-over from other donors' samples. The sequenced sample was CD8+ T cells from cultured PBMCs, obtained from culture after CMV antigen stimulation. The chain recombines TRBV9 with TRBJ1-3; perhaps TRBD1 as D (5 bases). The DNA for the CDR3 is TGTGCCAGCAGCGGAGAGGGGGGAAACACCATATATTTT. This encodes CASSGEGGNTIYF.